This is a list of T cell receptor beta chains from one sample in a study of blood T cell repertoires in COVID-19. Clones were read by immunoSEQ multiplex PCR, and TCRdb kept only the in-frame ones, dropping some. Of about 46,000 clones detected, roughly 88% appear once; the ten largest clones hold roughly 7.4%. Material for sequencing was peripheral blood. These receptors were collected from a man aged 45 to 65 with acute or convalescent COVID-19. CDR3s include the opening cysteine and the closing phenylalanine or tryptophan. Each record gives: CDR3 protein, CDR3 DNA, V gene, CDR3 length, J gene, clone size, D gene. D genes are given only for firm matches. Only some rows state a clone size, as once, few, many or a class for expanded clones.

CDR3aa: CASRLTGTDNEKLFF; CDR3nt: TGTGCCAGCAGACTCACCGGGACAGATAATGAAAAACTGTTTTTT; v_gene: TRBV7-9; len: 15; j_gene: TRBJ1-4; abundance: -; d_gene: TRBD1
CDR3aa: CASSKTGTEAFF; CDR3nt: TGCGCCAGCAGCAAGACAGGGACTGAAGCTTTCTTT; v_gene: TRBV5-1; len: 12; j_gene: TRBJ1-1; abundance: once; d_gene: TRBD1
CDR3aa: CASSLVGQGLAKNIQYF; CDR3nt: TGCGCCAGCAGCTTGGTTGGACAGGGATTAGCCAAAAACATTCAGTACTTC; v_gene: TRBV5-1; len: 17; j_gene: TRBJ2-4; abundance: -; d_gene: TRBD1
CDR3aa: CASSFDRREKLFF; CDR3nt: TGTGCCAGCAGCTTTGACAGGAGGGAAAAACTGTTTTTT; v_gene: TRBV5-8; len: 13; j_gene: TRBJ1-4; abundance: -; d_gene: -
CDR3aa: CASSLQGAQGEQYF; CDR3nt: TGTGCCAGCAGCCTGCAGGGGGCTCAAGGGGAGCAGTACTTC; v_gene: TRBV7-2; len: 14; j_gene: TRBJ2-7; abundance: -; d_gene: TRBD1
CDR3aa: CASSPSRTGLNYGYTF; CDR3nt: TGCGCCAGCAGCCCATCGCGGACAGGGCTTAACTATGGCTACACCTTC; v_gene: TRBV4-3; len: 16; j_gene: TRBJ1-2; abundance: -; d_gene: TRBD1
CDR3aa: CASSIQTGDEQYF; CDR3nt: TGTGCCAGTAGTATACAGACAGGGGACGAGCAGTACTTC; v_gene: TRBV19; len: 13; j_gene: TRBJ2-7; abundance: -; d_gene: TRBD1
CDR3aa: CASSFAFDNSPLHF; CDR3nt: TGTGCCAGCAGTTTTGCGTTTGATAATTCACCCCTCCACTTT; v_gene: TRBV6-7; len: 14; j_gene: TRBJ1-6; abundance: -; d_gene: -
CDR3aa: CASKTVLDSPGGTEAFF; CDR3nt: TGTGCCAGTAAGACAGTCCTCGACTCCCCCGGGGGCACTGAAGCTTTCTTT; v_gene: TRBV19; len: 17; j_gene: TRBJ1-1; abundance: -; d_gene: -
CDR3aa: CASSQDWASQDNEQFF; CDR3nt: TGTGCCAGCAGCCAAGATTGGGCTAGCCAGGACAATGAGCAGTTCTTC; v_gene: TRBV4-2; len: 16; j_gene: TRBJ2-1; abundance: -; d_gene: -
CDR3aa: CASSSGGTGDNEQFF; CDR3nt: TGTGCCAGTTCTAGCGGGGGGACAGGAGACAATGAGCAGTTCTTC; v_gene: TRBV19; len: 15; j_gene: TRBJ2-1; abundance: -; d_gene: TRBD2
CDR3aa: CASTGIRNYGYTF; CDR3nt: TGTGCCAGCACGGGGATTAGGAACTATGGCTACACCTTC; v_gene: TRBV6-5; len: 13; j_gene: TRBJ1-2; abundance: -; d_gene: -
CDR3aa: CASSLFAGGNNEQFF; CDR3nt: TGTGCCAGCAGCTTGTTCGCGGGAGGGAACAATGAGCAGTTCTTC; v_gene: TRBV5-6; len: 15; j_gene: TRBJ2-1; abundance: few; d_gene: TRBD2
CDR3aa: CASSLVGLGTEAFF; CDR3nt: TGCGCCAGCAGCTTGGTCGGGTTGGGCACTGAAGCTTTCTTT; v_gene: TRBV5-1; len: 14; j_gene: TRBJ1-1; abundance: -; d_gene: -
CDR3aa: CAITESGRNEQFF; CDR3nt: TGTGCCATCACAGAGAGCGGGAGGAATGAGCAGTTCTTC; v_gene: TRBV10-3; len: 13; j_gene: TRBJ2-1; abundance: few; d_gene: TRBD2
CDR3aa: CATSDGTGWDGYTF; CDR3nt: TGTGCCACCAGTGACGGGACAGGGTGGGATGGCTACACCTTC; v_gene: TRBV24-1; len: 14; j_gene: TRBJ1-2; abundance: -; d_gene: TRBD1
CDR3aa: CASSLEGFGGVEQYF; CDR3nt: TGCGCCAGCAGCTTGGAAGGTTTCGGGGGAGTGGAGCAGTATTTT; v_gene: TRBV5-1; len: 15; j_gene: TRBJ2-3; abundance: -; d_gene: -
CDR3aa: CASSIGTSASYEQYF; CDR3nt: TGTGCCAGTAGTATCGGGACTAGCGCTTCCTACGAGCAGTACTTC; v_gene: TRBV19; len: 15; j_gene: TRBJ2-7; abundance: -; d_gene: TRBD2
CDR3aa: CASSPLLAGAADTQYF; CDR3nt: TGTGCCAGCTCACCACTCCTGGCGGGAGCCGCAGATACGCAGTATTTT; v_gene: TRBV18; len: 16; j_gene: TRBJ2-3; abundance: -; d_gene: TRBD2
CDR3aa: CASSDVTGGNTEAFF; CDR3nt: TGTGCCAGCAGTGATGTGACAGGGGGAAACACTGAAGCTTTCTTT; v_gene: TRBV2; len: 15; j_gene: TRBJ1-1; abundance: -; d_gene: TRBD1
CDR3aa: CASSLGQGANYGYTF; CDR3nt: TGTGCCAGCAGCTTAGGGCAGGGTGCTAACTATGGCTACACCTTC; v_gene: TRBV13; len: 15; j_gene: TRBJ1-2; abundance: -; d_gene: -
CDR3aa: CASSPTGDSNQPQHF; CDR3nt: TGTGCCAGCAGTCCGACAGGGGATAGCAATCAGCCCCAGCATTTT; v_gene: TRBV6-5; len: 15; j_gene: TRBJ1-5; abundance: once; d_gene: TRBD1
CDR3aa: CASIGNVGLAGGQEQFF; CDR3nt: TGTGCCAGTATCGGGAACGTCGGACTAGCGGGGGGGCAGGAGCAGTTCTTC; v_gene: TRBV19; len: 17; j_gene: TRBJ2-1; abundance: -; d_gene: TRBD2
CDR3aa: CASGGRALSEQYF; CDR3nt: TGTGCCAGCGGGGGGAGGGCCCTCAGCGAGCAGTACTTC; v_gene: TRBV12-3/TRBV12-4; len: 13; j_gene: TRBJ2-7; abundance: -; d_gene: TRBD2
CDR3aa: CASSLGQNTGELFF; CDR3nt: TGTGCCAGCAGCTTAGGGCAGAACACCGGGGAGCTGTTTTTT; v_gene: TRBV7-9; len: 14; j_gene: TRBJ2-2; abundance: -; d_gene: -
CDR3aa: CASSLGDYRHTGELFF; CDR3nt: TGTGCCAGCAGCTTAGGTGACTATCGGCACACCGGGGAGCTGTTTTTT; v_gene: TRBV11-1; len: 16; j_gene: TRBJ2-2; abundance: once; d_gene: -
CDR3aa: CASRVAGGEQYF; CDR3nt: TGTGCCAGCAGGGTAGCGGGAGGCGAGCAGTACTTC; v_gene: TRBV6-5; len: 12; j_gene: TRBJ2-7; abundance: -; d_gene: TRBD2